These 32 T cell receptor beta chains share one sample of origin, sequenced in a study of T-cell reconstitution after alpha-beta-depleted transplantation in children. Using unique molecular identifiers, the investigators prepared the TCRbeta library. Using its own MiXCR run on the PCR reads, TCRdb lists one record per CDR3 protein. The sample holds about 440,000 distinct CDR3 sequences, about 45% seen once. The sample was PBMCs, taken before TCRalphabeta/CD19-depleted stem cell transplant. The receptors were sampled from a girl aged 2-10 years with aplastic anemia, due to receive a stem cell transplant.

The CDR3 here is CAASSAGVGETQYF. Here the CDR3 DNA reads TGTGCCGCCTCTTCGGCGGGGGTCGGAGAGACCCAGTACTTC. V usage is TRBV5-5 and J usage is TRBJ2-5, with 7 bases fitting TRBD2. Germline CDR1 and CDR2: SGHKS and YYEKEE (reference sequence). Trimming removed 10 bases from V and 4 bases from J; junction bases left unmatched: 13. The CDR3 has 14 amino acids.

This clonotype was counted a few times. This chain links TRBV20-1 with TRBJ1-2; D is undetermined. CDR1 is DFQATT and CDR2 is SNEGSKA in the germline V gene (reference sequence). This CDR3 spans 13 amino acids. Trimming took 0 bases from V and 4 from J, leaving 9 bases between them. CDR3 in DNA: TGCAGTGCTAGAGATGGGTCAGTCTATGGCTACACCTTC. Its protein is CSARDGSVYGYTF.

This chain uses TRBV5-1 with TRBJ2-7; 11 nucleotides agree with TRBD2. Trimming cost V 7 bases and J 3 bases; bases outside gene matches: 3. The CDR3 loop spans 13 amino acids. Germline values: CDR1 SGHRS, CDR2 YFSETQ. CDR3 bases: TGCGCCAGCGGACTAGCGGGCCACTACGAGCAGTACTTC. This codes for CASGLAGHYEQYF.

This clonotype has just a few counts. This chain uses TRBV12-3 or TRBV12-4 with TRBJ1-5; D is ambiguous. V was pared by 5 bases and J by 0 bases, with 11 bases between. There are 15 residues in the CDR3. The CDR3 region is CASSLKDLSNQPQHF. The CDR3 DNA is TGTGCCAGCAGTCTTAAGGACCTTAGCAATCAGCCCCAGCATTTT.

The genes are TRBV29-1 and TRBJ2-3; 10 nucleotides align to TRBD1. CDR1 is SQVTM, CDR2 ANQGSEA, per germline. Trimming took 1 base from V and 3 from J; bases not matched to a gene: 4. The CDR3 spans 15 residues. The CDR3 sequence is CSVEGGQGGTDTQYF. DNA for the CDR3: TGCAGCGTTGAAGGAGGACAGGGGGGAACAGATACGCAGTATTTT.

V usage is TRBV30 and J usage is TRBJ1-1; no clear D gene. Germline values: CDR1 GTSNPN, CDR2 SVGIG (reference sequence). This CDR3 spans 14 amino acids. V gave up 0 bases and J gave up 1 base, with 9 bases separating them. DNA for the CDR3: TGTGCCTGGAGTGTCCCCCCCGAGAACACTGAAGCTTTCTTT. Its translation is CAWSVPPENTEAFF.

This rearrangement joins TRBV5-1 to TRBJ2-3; D uncertain. Trimming shortened V by 6 bases and J by 6 bases, and 20 bases separated the two germline ends. This CDR3 has 15 amino acids. Looked up from germline, CDR1 is SGHRS and CDR2 is YFSETQ. The CDR3 nucleotides are TGCGCCAGCACAGAAAACAGTTTTACCCTTGATACGCAGTATTTT. This gives the protein CASTENSFTLDTQYF.

The chain couples TRBV20-1 to TRBJ1-2; D perhaps matches TRBD1 (6 bases). V was pared by 6 bases and J by 8 bases, with 19 bases between. This CDR3 contains 13 residues. CDR1 and CDR2 from the germline V gene are DFQATT and SNEGSKA (reference sequence). The DNA for the CDR3 is TGCAGTGCGGGAAAACAGGGAGCGGGGGGCTACACCTTC. Protein product: CSAGKQGAGGYTF.

V usage is TRBV9 and J usage is TRBJ1-2; D gene unclear. With 4 bases removed from V and 4 bases from J, the gap between germline ends came to 14 bases. There are 14 residues in the CDR3. From germline, CDR1 is SGDLS and CDR2 YYNGEE. The CDR3 bases are TGTGCCAGCAGCCCCGTTGAGGGTGGCTATGGCTACACCTTC. Protein product: CASSPVEGGYGYTF.

This clonotype was seen ten or more times. The V gene is TRBV12-3 or TRBV12-4, the J gene TRBJ1-5; 10 positions agree with TRBD1. After removal of 5 bases from V and 0 bases from J, the junction contained 4 bases not matched to a gene. The CDR3 runs 16 residues. The CDR3 loop reads CASSLGTGDSNQPQHF. The CDR3 DNA follows: TGTGCCAGCAGTCTTGGGACAGGGGATAGCAATCAGCCCCAGCATTTT.

The rearrangement uses TRBV28 and TRBJ2-7, with 10 bases lining up with TRBD1. CDR3 length: 15 residues. Germline lookup yields CDR1 MDHEN and CDR2 SYDVKM. Trimming took 0 bases from V and 6 from J; bases not matched to a gene: 5. The CDR3 sequence is CASSLWGQGPLEQYF. CDR3 sequence (DNA): TGTGCCAGCAGTTTATGGGGACAGGGGCCTCTCGAGCAGTACTTC.

The chain is built from TRBV7-9 and TRBJ1-1; D call uncertain. Germline V gene sequence: CDR1 SEHNR, CDR2 FQNEAQ (reference sequence). CDR3 length: 11 residues. V lost 6 bases and J 8 bases, leaving 10 bases between the germline ends. The chain's CDR3 is CASSVRSEAFF. CDR3 in DNA: TGTGCCAGCAGTGTACGGTCGGAAGCTTTCTTT.

This clonotype appeared many times. The rearrangement links TRBV5-1 to TRBJ2-2, with 10 bases that match TRBD2. This CDR3 is 16 amino acids long. Germline V gives CDR1 SGHRS, CDR2 YFSETQ. J gave up 2 bases and V 4 bases, and 5 bases lay outside the gene matches. The CDR3 DNA sequence: TGCGCCAGCAGCCCCGGGACTAGCGTTAACACCGGGGAGCTGTTTTTT. This sequence encodes CASSPGTSVNTGELFF. Using reference TRBV5-1 and TRBJ2-2 for the parts outside the CDR3, the full variable domain is KAGVTQTPRYLIKTRGQQVTLSCSPISGHRSVSWYQQTPGQGLQFLFEYFSETQRNKGNFPGRFSGRQFSNSRSEMNVSTLELGDSALYLCASSPGTSVNTGELFFGEGSRLTVL.

This clonotype turned up a few times. The J gene is TRBJ2-1, the V gene TRBV20-1, with TRBD2 identical over 9 bases. The V gene end was trimmed by 3 bases and the J gene end by 10 bases; junction bases not matched to a gene: 13. The germline CDR1 and CDR2 sequences are DFQATT and SNEGSKA (reference sequence). CDR3 length equals 15 residues. The CDR3 DNA reads as TGCAGTGCTAGTGATGGGCGAAGCGGGAGGCGGGAGCAGTTCTTC. Amino acid sequence: CSASDGRSGRREQFF.

The CDR3 is CATSRDSGRGQPQHF. The CDR3 region has the DNA TGTGCCACCAGCAGAGATTCAGGGAGAGGTCAGCCCCAGCATTTT. The chain has TRBV15 and TRBJ1-5; a possible D gene is TRBD1 (5 bases). This CDR3 is 15 amino acids long. CDR1 and CDR2 from the germline V gene are LNHNV and YYDKDF (reference sequence). Trimming stripped 0 bases from V and 6 bases from J, with 12 bases between.

As to this clonotype: A much larger clone differs by one base, so this may be a read error. The V and J genes are TRBV12-3 or TRBV12-4 and TRBJ1-1, with 8 bases lining up with TRBD1. The V segment lost 4 bases and the J segment 6 bases; nucleotides outside the gene matches: 13. The length of the CDR3 is 16 residues. In nucleotides, the CDR3 is TGTGCCAGCAGTTCAAATTCGGGACAGGTCAACCCTGAAGCTTTCTTT. It translates to CASSSNSGQVNPEAFF.

The gene calls are TRBV20-1 and TRBJ2-7; the match to TRBD2 covers 7 bases. J lost 9 bases, V lost 0 bases, and 14 bases had no gene match. Germline V CDR1 and CDR2: DFQATT, SNEGSKA (reference sequence). The CDR3 runs to 15 residues. The CDR3 protein is CSARDRRSGVIGQYF. The CDR3 region has the DNA TGCAGTGCTAGAGATCGACGGAGCGGGGTTATCGGGCAGTACTTC.

This clonotype was seen only a few times. The CDR3 region is CASSLLLGSSSRGNTIYF. CDR3 in DNA: TGTGCCAGCAGCTTACTCCTGGGCAGCTCCTCTCGAGGAAACACCATATATTTT. V usage is TRBV7-6 and J usage is TRBJ1-3; D uncertain. The CDR3 is 18 amino acids. The V gene lost 2 bases and the J gene lost 4 bases, with 21 bases spanning the gap. The germline V gene has CDR1 SGHVS and CDR2 FNYEAQ.

This clonotype was seen more than once but under ten times. The chain combines TRBV9 with TRBJ2-7; D unclear. CDR1 SGDLS and CDR2 YYNGEE come from the germline V gene. V was trimmed by 4 bases and J by 3 bases, leaving 14 bases between them. This CDR3 has 14 residues. CDR3 loop: CASSPPPGSYEQYF. In nucleotides, the CDR3 is TGTGCCAGCAGCCCCCCCCCCGGAAGCTACGAGCAGTACTTC.

The chain recombines TRBV10-3 with TRBJ2-2, with D unresolved. The CDR3 loop spans 15 amino acids. Germline CDR1 ENHRY, CDR2 SYGVKD. Deletions cut 5 bases from V and 3 bases from J, with 13 bases between. The CDR3 here is CAISTLPADTGELFF. In DNA form, the CDR3 reads TGTGCCATCAGTACGCTTCCGGCGGACACCGGGGAGCTGTTTTTT.

This clonotype was seen many times. J is TRBJ1-6 and V is TRBV3-1; TRBD1 might be the D (6 bases). The CDR3 has 16 amino acids. Germline CDR1 reads LGHDT; CDR2 reads YNNKEL (reference sequence). Trimming removed 0 bases from V and 7 bases from J, with 13 bases in between. CDR3 coding DNA: TGTGCCAGCAGCCAAGATATTCTGGGGGCAAATTCACCCCTCCACTTT. Protein: CASSQDILGANSPLHF.

This clonotype was counted only a few times. This may be a read error: a much more frequent sequence differs by one nucleotide. The CDR3 reads CSVEVPTYGYPF. The CDR3 DNA sequence: TGCAGCGTTGAAGTCCCTACCTATGGCTACCCCTTC. The chain couples TRBV29-1 to TRBJ1-2; D not resolved. The CDR3 sequence is 12 residues long. Per germline, CDR1 SQVTM and CDR2 ANQGSEA.

The chain employs TRBV7-2 and TRBJ2-7; 8 bases line up with TRBD1. V was clipped by 5 bases and J by 5 bases; unmatched bases: 5. This CDR3 comprises 13 residues. Germline values: CDR1 SGHTA, CDR2 FQGNSA. CDR3 nucleotides: TGTGCCAGCAGCGTCGACAGGGGCCACGAGCAGTACTTC. Its protein is CASSVDRGHEQYF.

V usage is TRBV5-1 and J usage is TRBJ2-7, with D possibly TRBD1 on 6 matching bases. CDR3 size: 14 residues. The germline V gene has CDR1 SGHRS and CDR2 YFSETQ. Trimming left V 7 bases short and J 7 bases short, with 21 bases between. The DNA of the CDR3 is TGCGCCAGCTCTCCCGCGCAGGGACAATGGGAGCAGTACTTC. As protein: CASSPAQGQWEQYF.

This chain links TRBV20-1 with TRBJ2-7, with a tentative D call TRBD2 (6 bases). Germline V gene lookup returns CDR1 DFQATT and CDR2 SNEGSKA (reference sequence). The V and J ends lost 5 bases and 3 bases respectively, with 14 bases between them. This CDR3 has 13 amino acids. The CDR3 sequence: CSAVPGLIYEQYF. Here the CDR3 DNA reads TGCAGTGCTGTCCCGGGACTGATCTACGAGCAGTACTTC.

The chain is built from TRBV28 and TRBJ2-3; 9 nucleotides match TRBD1. V gave up 8 bases and J gave up 1 base; unmatched junction bases: 1. The CDR3 sequence is 13 residues long. The germline V gene encodes CDR1 MDHEN and CDR2 SYDVKM. The CDR3 sequence is CASWDRGTDTQYF. CDR3 DNA sequence: TGTGCCAGCTGGGACAGGGGCACAGATACGCAGTATTTT.

This clonotype was counted ten times or more. The J gene is TRBJ2-3, the V gene TRBV5-1; D is unresolved. Per germline, CDR1 SGHRS and CDR2 YFSETQ. Trimming removed 0 bases from V and 1 base from J, with 12 bases in between. The CDR3 is 16 residues long. CDR3 DNA: TGCGCCAGCAGCTTGGAAGGGCCGGTCGGCACAGATACGCAGTATTTT. Amino acid sequence: CASSLEGPVGTDTQYF. The entire variable domain, with the rest obtained from reference TRBV5-1 and TRBJ2-3, is as follows: KAGVTQTPRYLIKTRGQQVTLSCSPISGHRSVSWYQQTPGQGLQFLFEYFSETQRNKGNFPGRFSGRQFSNSRSEMNVSTLELGDSALYLCASSLEGPVGTDTQYFGPGTRLTVL.

The gene calls are TRBV7-2 and TRBJ2-7, with 7 bases lining up with TRBD2. The CDR3 has 15 amino acids. Germline V lookup: CDR1 SGHTA, CDR2 FQGNSA. V lost 5 bases and J lost 5; bases outside the gene matches: 12. CDR3 DNA sequence: TGTGCCAGCAGCCAGGGACTAAAAGGCTTCGACGAGCAGTACTTC. This encodes CASSQGLKGFDEQYF.

The chain uses TRBV20-1 and TRBJ2-3; 11 nucleotides agree with TRBD2. After removal of 0 bases from V and 0 bases from J, the junction contained 11 bases not matched to a gene. The CDR3 extends over 19 amino acids. Germline CDR1 DFQATT, CDR2 SNEGSKA (reference sequence). The CDR3 here is CSARDMTSGELFSTDTQYF. DNA of the CDR3: TGCAGTGCTAGAGATATGACTAGCGGGGAGCTATTTAGCACAGATACGCAGTATTTT.

The chain joins TRBV5-6 to TRBJ2-4; perhaps TRBD2 as D (7 bases). CDR3 size: 14 residues. Trimming removed 9 bases from V and 2 bases from J, with 15 bases in between. Germline CDR1 SGHDT, CDR2 YYEEEE. The DNA for the CDR3 is TGTGCCACCAGGCGGCGGGGGCCCAAAAACATTCAGTACTTC. It yields the protein CATRRRGPKNIQYF.

The CDR3 reads CASSPLTREGYEQYF. The CDR3 coding sequence is TGTGCCAGCAGCCCTCTGACCCGCGAAGGGTACGAGCAGTACTTC. V and J are TRBV11-2 and TRBJ2-7, with D unresolved. The CDR3 runs to 15 residues. CDR1 is SGHAT and CDR2 is FQNNGV in the germline V gene. V was pared by 5 bases and J by 4 bases, with 18 bases between.

This clonotype was detected many times. The gene calls are TRBV10-3 and TRBJ2-1; 8 nucleotides agree with TRBD2. The CDR3 has 12 residues. CDR1 and CDR2 (germline): ENHRY, SYGVKD. V lost 2 bases and J lost 10; bases outside the gene matches: 1. The CDR3 reads CAISEAGGEQFF. The CDR3 DNA sequence: TGTGCCATCAGTGAGGCGGGAGGCGAGCAGTTCTTC.